This is a list of T cell receptor beta chains from one sample in a study of regulatory T cells in long-lasting Graves disease. Using its own MiXCR run on the multiplex PCR reads, TCRdb lists one record per CDR3 protein. This sample has about 290,000 distinct CDR3 sequences, with roughly a fifth found just once. This material consisted of peripheral blood mononuclear cells (PBMCs), taken when the disease was refractory, from a patient treated with antithyroid drugs. The source of these receptors is a female donor with Graves disease. The CDR3 runs from the conserved cysteine through the conserved F or W. D genes are given only for firm matches. Clone size appears in some rows only: once, few, many, or a class for an expanded clone.

D gene,clone size,V gene,J gene,CDR3 DNA,CDR3 protein
TRBD1,few,TRBV20-1,TRBJ2-7,TGCAGTGCTACCCCCGGGACAGGGCCCTACGAGCAGTACTTC,CSATPGTGPYEQYF
NA,NA,TRBV12-3/TRBV12-4,TRBJ1-2,TGTGCCAGCTCCAGGGTCGGCTTCTATGGCTACACCTTC,CASSRVGFYGYTF
NA,many,TRBV11-1,TRBJ1-5,TGTGCCAGCGCCACAGATCGCAATCAGCCCCAGCATTTT,CASATDRNQPQHF
TRBD1,NA,TRBV19,TRBJ1-1,TGTGCCAGCCAATTTAGGGGGCTGAACACTGAAGCTTTCTTT,CASQFRGLNTEAFF
NA,many,TRBV2,TRBJ2-7,TGTGCCAGCAGTGAAGAAAGGCCACCACCACGGAACGAGCAGTACTTC,CASSEERPPPRNEQYF
TRBD2,few,TRBV2,TRBJ2-1,TGTGCCAGCATCCGGGGTGTAGGACTAGCGGACTACAATGAGCAGTTCTTC,CASIRGVGLADYNEQFF
TRBD1,NA,TRBV20-1,TRBJ1-1,TGCAGTGCAAGACAGGGTGACACTGAAGCTTTCTTT,CSARQGDTEAFF
NA,NA,TRBV27,TRBJ1-6,TGTGCCAGCAGAGTGGAAAACAACCCAGGATCACCCCTCCACTTT,CASRVENNPGSPLHF
TRBD1,many,TRBV6-1,TRBJ2-7,TGTGCCAGCCATCGGGACAGAGACTACGAGCAGTACTTC,CASHRDRDYEQYF
TRBD2,NA,TRBV9,TRBJ2-1,TGTGCCAGCAGCGTAGCCCCTAGCGGGAGCGATGAGCAGTTCTTC,CASSVAPSGSDEQFF
NA,few,TRBV6-2/TRBV6-3,TRBJ1-2,TGTGCCAGCAGTGCAACAGGGCTCCCAGGCTATGGCTACACCTTC,CASSATGLPGYGYTF
NA,many,TRBV12-3/TRBV12-4,TRBJ1-2,TGTGCCAGCAGGCACACAGGGAGGGGGGTATATGGCTACACCTTC,CASRHTGRGVYGYTF
NA,few,TRBV6-1,TRBJ2-5,TGTGCCAGCAGCGGAAATCCAGAGACCCAGTACTTC,CASSGNPETQYF
TRBD1,NA,TRBV27,TRBJ2-2,TGTGCCAGCAGTCCATGGACAGGGAGGAACACCGGGGAGCTGTTTTTT,CASSPWTGRNTGELFF
NA,NA,TRBV4-3,TRBJ2-4,TGCGCCAGCAGCCAAGATTTCACGGGAGCCAAAAACATTCAGTACTTC,CASSQDFTGAKNIQYF
NA,NA,TRBV12-3/TRBV12-4,TRBJ1-1,TGTGCCAGCAGAACAGACCTGGCTGGCACTGAAGCTTTCTTT,CASRTDLAGTEAFF
NA,NA,TRBV5-1,TRBJ1-4,TGCGCCAGCAGCTTGAATCCTCAGGAGGTACTGTTTTTT,CASSLNPQEVLFF
TRBD1,many,TRBV28,TRBJ2-7,TGTGCCAGCACGTACAGGGGACCCTACGAGCAGTACTTC,CASTYRGPYEQYF
NA,many,TRBV28,TRBJ1-6,TGTGCCAGCAGTTTTCATAACGATTCACCCCTCCACTTT,CASSFHNDSPLHF
NA,NA,TRBV19,TRBJ2-5,TGTGCCAGTAGTCCACAGGTTTCCATATCGGAGACCCAGTACTTC,CASSPQVSISETQYF
TRBD1,few,TRBV19,TRBJ1-2,TGTGCCAGTAAGGGCCGACAGGGCAATGGCTACACCTTC,CASKGRQGNGYTF
TRBD2,few,TRBV2,TRBJ2-7,TGTGCCAGCGCTAATCTTCCGGGACTAGCAACTGGAGAGCAGTACTTC,CASANLPGLATGEQYF
NA,few,TRBV7-2,TRBJ2-7,TGTGCCAGCAGCTCCGACCTAACTACCTACGAGCAGTACTTC,CASSSDLTTYEQYF
NA,NA,TRBV29-1,TRBJ2-7,TGCAGCGTTGCAATGGGGTTGCTCTACGAGCAGTACTTC,CSVAMGLLYEQYF
NA,many,TRBV28,TRBJ1-2,TGTGCCAGCAGTTACGACAGCTATGGCTACACCTTC,CASSYDSYGYTF
TRBD1,NA,TRBV7-3,TRBJ2-7,TGTGCCAGCAGCGTCCGGGACAGGGCCTCCTACGAGCAGTACTTC,CASSVRDRASYEQYF
TRBD1,few,TRBV20-1,TRBJ1-4,TGCAGTGCCGGACAGGGGGATGAAAAACTGTTTTTT,CSAGQGDEKLFF
NA,many,TRBV28,TRBJ2-5,TGTGCCAGCGGGTCGGATCTCCAAGAGACCCAGTACTTC,CASGSDLQETQYF
NA,NA,TRBV7-9,TRBJ2-7,TGTGCCAGCAGCTTCTGGGGCGACGAGCAGTACTTC,CASSFWGDEQYF
TRBD2,many,TRBV2,TRBJ2-7,TGTGCCAGCAGTGTTGCTAGCGGGCTTACCTACGAGCAGTACTTC,CASSVASGLTYEQYF
TRBD2,few,TRBV12-3/TRBV12-4,TRBJ2-5,TGTGCCAGTTCTATGTGGGGGGGAAAGGGGGAGACCCAGTACTTC,CASSMWGGKGETQYF
NA,many,TRBV6-5,TRBJ1-5,TGTGCCAGCAGTTACGGACCGACTAAGTTTGGCAATCAGCCCCAGCATTTT,CASSYGPTKFGNQPQHF
TRBD1,few,TRBV29-1,TRBJ1-1,TGCAGCGGATTGACAGGGGGGAACACTGAAGCTTTCTTT,CSGLTGGNTEAFF
NA,NA,TRBV3-1,TRBJ2-7,TGTGCCAGCAGCCAAGAGATGCAATACGAGCAGTACTTC,CASSQEMQYEQYF
NA,NA,TRBV4-3,TRBJ1-4,TGCGCCAGCAGCCAAGAAGGCGGTAGGGGGGGGGTTGAAAAACTGTTTTTT,CASSQEGGRGGVEKLFF
NA,few,TRBV3-1,TRBJ2-6,TGTGCCAGCAGCCTCAGCGGTTCTATCTCTGGGGCCAACGTCCTGACTTTC,CASSLSGSISGANVLTF
NA,many,TRBV6-2/TRBV6-3,TRBJ2-7,TGTGCCACCTCCCGTGGAGCCCTTTCCTACGAGCAGTACTTC,CATSRGALSYEQYF
NA,few,TRBV4-3,TRBJ1-4,TGCGCCAGCAGCCAAGACCCGGAAACTAATGAAAAACTGTTTTTT,CASSQDPETNEKLFF
NA,many,TRBV6-2/TRBV6-3,TRBJ1-2,TGTGCCAGCAGTTACTCCGTCGACAGGAGTGGCTATGGCTACACCTTC,CASSYSVDRSGYGYTF
NA,few,TRBV19,TRBJ1-2,TGTGCCAGTAGGGGAGGTGGGATATATGGCTACACCTTC,CASRGGGIYGYTF
NA,few,TRBV11-2,TRBJ2-1,TGTGCCAGCAGCTTAGAGACCCCCAAAACTAGCTACTTTAACAATGAGCAGTTCTTC,CASSLETPKTSYFNNEQFF
NA,many,TRBV24-1,TRBJ2-7,TGTGCCACCAGTGATTGGGACTCCTACGAGCAGTACTTC,CATSDWDSYEQYF
TRBD2,NA,TRBV4-2,TRBJ2-7,TGTGCCAGCAGCCCGACCCGGACTAGCCGGTACGAGCAGTACTTC,CASSPTRTSRYEQYF
NA,many,TRBV6-2/TRBV6-3,TRBJ2-7,TGTGCCAGCAGCAGGAACTACGAGCAGTACTTC,CASSRNYEQYF
NA,many,TRBV28,TRBJ1-4,TGTGCCAGCAGCCCGGACCGGGGGGAAAAACTGTTTTTT,CASSPDRGEKLFF
NA,NA,TRBV7-9,TRBJ1-4,TGTGCCAGCAGCCCCCCGCCACGAGGAGGAGGGCATAATGAAAAACTGTTTTTT,CASSPPPRGGGHNEKLFF
TRBD1,many,TRBV3-1,TRBJ1-2,TGTGCCAGCCACCCGGGACAGGGGCGAATAGCTAACTATGGCTACACCTTC,CASHPGQGRIANYGYTF
NA,many,TRBV27,TRBJ1-5,TGTGCCAGCAGTTTTTTTGGAGGGGCGGATCAGCCCCAGCATTTT,CASSFFGGADQPQHF
TRBD1,NA,TRBV7-9,TRBJ1-4,TGTGCCAGCAGCAACCGGGACAGCGTCTTAGGGGATGAAAAACTGTTTTTT,CASSNRDSVLGDEKLFF
NA,few,TRBV7-2,TRBJ1-5,TGTGCCAGCAGCTTACTCAGGACCCAGCCCCAGCATTTT,CASSLLRTQPQHF
NA,NA,TRBV7-9,TRBJ2-7,TGTGCCAGCAGCCCTCAAACTAGCTACGAGCAGTACTTC,CASSPQTSYEQYF
NA,many,TRBV7-2,TRBJ1-2,TGTGCCAGCAGCTTTGCGGTCTCCTATGGCTACACCTTC,CASSFAVSYGYTF
NA,NA,TRBV6-9,TRBJ2-2,TGTGCCAGCAGTTACCAAACCGGGGAGCTGTTTTTT,CASSYQTGELFF
TRBD2,NA,TRBV6-2/TRBV6-3,TRBJ2-7,TGTGCCAGCAGTCATCGCGGACTAGCGGGAGGGCCGGGTGAGCAGTACTTC,CASSHRGLAGGPGEQYF
NA,NA,TRBV7-9,TRBJ1-6,TGTGCCAGCAGCTTAGAGGGGAATTCACCCCTCCACTTT,CASSLEGNSPLHF
TRBD1,NA,TRBV4-3,TRBJ2-7,TGCGCCAGCAGCCACAAACGGACAGGCTACGAGCAGTACTTC,CASSHKRTGYEQYF
NA,once,TRBV9,TRBJ2-2,TGTGCCAGCAGCGCAAAGGCCGGGGAGCTGTTTTTT,CASSAKAGELFF
TRBD2,many,TRBV11-1,TRBJ2-7,TGTGCCAGCAGTTACGACGTGGCAGGGCGGGAGTACGAGCAGTACTTC,CASSYDVAGREYEQYF